Shown below are 19 T cell receptor beta chains from a single sample sequenced in a study of shared clonotypes between healthy human individuals. The data were produced by immunoSEQ multiplex PCR, yet TCRdb's version contains in-frame clones alone and is incomplete. The table records 980,000 or so clones, over 60% of them present only once. The specimen was memory CD4+ T cells sorted from blood. Subset meaning: CD45RA-negative fraction. These receptors were obtained from a man aged 18 to 30 in good health.

The J gene is TRBJ2-1, the V gene TRBV4-3; D may be TRBD2 (5 bases). V lost 0 bases and J 6 bases, leaving 9 bases between the germline ends. This CDR3 is 14 amino acids long. The germline CDR1 and CDR2 sequences are LGHNA and YSLEER. CDR3 bases: TGCGCCAGCAGCCAAGATCCCAGCGGCAATGAGCAGTTCTTC. Residues: CASSQDPSGNEQFF.

This clone came up a few times. V is TRBV28 and J is TRBJ1-2; D not certain. The germline CDR1 and CDR2 sequences are MDHEN and SYDVKM. CDR3 length equals 12 residues. Trimming cost V 6 bases and J 2 bases, with 7 bases left between them. Here the CDR3 DNA reads TGTGCCAGCAGGATCCCGAACTATGGCTACACCTTC. Its protein is CASRIPNYGYTF.

This sequence joins TRBV7-2 and TRBJ1-5; D ambiguous. V was trimmed by 5 bases and J by 5 bases, leaving 10 bases between them. CDR1 and CDR2 from the germline V gene are SGHTA and FQGNSA. This CDR3 has 13 amino acids. Here the CDR3 DNA reads TGTGCCAGCAGCCGACGACATGATCAGCCCCAGCATTTT. Encoded protein: CASSRRHDQPQHF.

The table lists this clone with a count of one. The chain couples TRBV10-3 to TRBJ1-2; D call uncertain. The CDR3 totals 13 residues. The V gene's germline CDR1 is ENHRY and CDR2 SYGVKD. V was cut by 6 bases and J by 1 base, with 9 bases left in between. The CDR3 protein is CAISRDLNYGYTF. The CDR3 nucleotides read TGTGCCATCAGCCGGGATCTTAACTATGGCTACACCTTC.

The genes are TRBV6-1 and TRBJ2-7; no clear D. The CDR3 has 15 residues. Germline CDR1 reads MNHNS; CDR2 reads SASEGT. Trimming removed 4 bases from V and 0 bases from J, with 13 bases in between. CDR3 in amino acids: CASSAQVWSSYEQYF. CDR3 DNA sequence: TGTGCCAGCAGTGCTCAGGTGTGGAGCTCCTACGAGCAGTACTTC.

A remark on this clone: The sample has other DNA sequences that encode this CDR3 too. The chain couples TRBV4-3 to TRBJ2-1; possibly TRBD2 for D (5 bases). V dropped 1 base and J dropped 0 bases, with 7 bases sitting between them. Germline loops: CDR1 LGHNA, CDR2 YSLEER. This CDR3 region has 15 residues. In nucleotides, the CDR3 is TGCGCCAGCAGCCAAGGCGGGTCCTCCTACAATGAGCAGTTCTTC. Its translation is CASSQGGSSYNEQFF.

V usage is TRBV5-8 and J usage is TRBJ2-1; 8 nucleotides match TRBD1. Germline V gives CDR1 SGHTS, CDR2 YDEGEE. The CDR3 length is 15 residues. J lost 7 bases, V lost 5 bases, and 11 bases had no gene match. CDR3 residues: CASSPGQGAVNEQFF. Here the CDR3 DNA reads TGTGCCAGCAGTCCTGGACAGGGTGCGGTAAATGAGCAGTTCTTC. Filled out from reference TRBV5-8 and TRBJ2-1, the complete variable domain reads EAGVTQSPTHLIKTRGQQATLRCSPISGHTSVYWYQQALGLGLQFLLWYDEGEERNRGNFPPRFSGRQFPNYSSELNVNALELEDSALYLCASSPGQGAVNEQFFGPGTRLTVL.

The rearrangement links TRBV11-2 to TRBJ2-3, with D possibly TRBD2 on 6 matching bases. The CDR3 is made up of 15 amino acids. Between the trimmed V and J ends, which lost 1 base and 3 bases, there was a span of 11 bases. CDR1 SGHAT and CDR2 FQNNGV come from the germline V gene. The CDR3 sequence is CASSLGRGRTDTQYF. DNA of the CDR3: TGTGCCAGCAGCTTAGGACGTGGGAGGACAGATACGCAGTATTTT.

The chain recombines TRBV6-5 with TRBJ2-1; D gene ambiguous. The ends were cut back, 5 bases at V and 8 bases at J, with 19 bases in the middle. Germline V gene lookup returns CDR1 MNHEY and CDR2 SVGAGI. The CDR3 is 15 residues long. The CDR3 DNA reads as TGTGCCAGCAGTCCCCGTGACCTAGGGTTCTATGAGCAGTTCTTC. It translates to CASSPRDLGFYEQFF.

This chain links TRBV2 with TRBJ2-3; 8 bases line up with TRBD2. Losses at the gene ends were 6 bases for V and 1 base for J; bases not matched to a gene: 6. CDR1 and CDR2 (germline): SNHLY, FYNNEI. CDR3 size: 15 residues. The CDR3 sequence: CASRDGLAGTDTQYF. The CDR3 DNA is TGTGCCAGCAGAGACGGACTAGCCGGCACAGATACGCAGTATTTT. Full variable domain (outside the CDR3, taken from reference TRBV2 and TRBJ2-3): EPEVTQTPSHQVTQMGQEVILRCVPISNHLYFYWYRQILGQKVEFLVSFYNNEISEKSEIFDDQFSVERPDGSNFTLKIRSTKLEDSAMYFCASRDGLAGTDTQYFGPGTRLTVL.

V is TRBV27 and J is TRBJ1-5; no firm D call. Trimming pared 8 bases from V and 0 bases from J, leaving 8 bases between. From germline, CDR1 is MNHEY and CDR2 SMNVEV (reference sequence). The CDR3 runs 13 residues. In DNA form, the CDR3 reads TGTGCCAGCCGGTTACATAGCAATCAGCCCCAGCATTTT. It is translated as CASRLHSNQPQHF.

The rearrangement links TRBV7-2 to TRBJ2-1; D call uncertain. CDR3 length: 14 amino acids. The germline V gene has CDR1 SGHTA and CDR2 FQGNSA. The V and J ends lost 5 bases and 3 bases respectively, with 11 bases between them. The CDR3 DNA reads TGTGCCAGCAGCCCGCAAACTCACTACAATGAGCAGTTCTTC. It is translated as CASSPQTHYNEQFF.

Comments on this clone: In the same sample, other DNA sequences code for this CDR3. This chain joins TRBV20-1 and TRBJ2-1; D is uncertain. Germline loops: CDR1 DFQATT, CDR2 SNEGSKA (reference sequence). CDR3 length: 10 residues. V was clipped by 4 bases and J by 2 bases, with 0 bases between them. CDR3 loop: CSATYNEQFF. CDR3 sequence (DNA): TGCAGTGCTACCTACAATGAGCAGTTCTTC.

This chain joins TRBV5-1 and TRBJ2-5; TRBD2 might be the D (6 bases). Germline lookup yields CDR1 SGHRS and CDR2 YFSETQ. CDR3 length: 15 amino acids. V lost 1 base and J lost 1, with 11 bases in between. The CDR3 loop is CASSLWGGVQETQYF. The CDR3 nucleotides read TGCGCCAGCAGCTTGTGGGGCGGGGTCCAAGAGACCCAGTACTTC.

The gene calls are TRBV7-7 and TRBJ2-7, with D hard to call. The CDR3 runs 14 residues. Per germline, CDR1 SSHAT and CDR2 FNYEAQ (reference sequence). The CDR3 DNA reads TGTGCTCGTGACTCTTTGACCAGCTCCTACGAGCAGTACTTC. Translation: CARDSLTSSYEQYF.

This clone was seen just once. The CDR3 sequence is CASTPLAGGVDTQYF. CDR3 sequence (DNA): TGTGCCAGCACCCCACTAGCGGGAGGGGTAGATACGCAGTATTTT. The V call is TRBV7-9, the J call TRBJ2-3; 13 nucleotides agree with TRBD2. Per germline, CDR1 SEHNR and CDR2 FQNEAQ (reference sequence). This CDR3 comprises 15 residues. J was trimmed by 5 bases and V by 7 bases; bases with no gene match: 6.

The rearrangement joins TRBV6-6 to TRBJ1-2, with 7 bases matching TRBD1. Germline lookup yields CDR1 MNHNY and CDR2 SVGAGI (reference sequence). J gave up 7 bases and V 6 bases, and 8 bases lay outside the gene matches. The CDR3 has 13 residues. Written as DNA, the CDR3 is TGTGCCAGCAGCCCGGACAGGATCGGTGGCTACACCTTC. Encoded protein: CASSPDRIGGYTF.

CDR3 in DNA: TGTGCCAGCCGAACGGGACTAGCAGATAATGAGCAGTTCTTC. Translated: CASRTGLADNEQFF. The chain combines TRBV18 with TRBJ2-1; 9 bases are shared with TRBD2. With V trimmed by 8 bases and J by 7 bases, 9 bases remained unmatched. This CDR3 comprises 14 residues. Per the germline V gene, CDR1 is KGHSH and CDR2 is LQKENI.

This clone was seen only once. This CDR3 is CASRSTGGGYEQYF. DNA of the CDR3: TGTGCCAGCAGGTCAACAGGGGGCGGCTACGAGCAGTACTTC. J is TRBJ2-7 and V is TRBV7-9; 9 bases fit TRBD1. The trim removed 6 bases at V and 3 bases at J, leaving 6 bases unmatched. The CDR3 contains 14 residues. Germline assignment: CDR1 SEHNR and CDR2 FQNEAQ (reference sequence).